The 5 T cell receptor beta chains reported below all come from one sample, sequenced in a study of low-dose radiotherapy and immunotherapy resistance in tumors. Primers used for first-strand cDNA, a TRAV- and TRBV-specific set, covered both alpha and beta chains. The authors ran around 19 PCR cycles to amplify TCRs with a constant-region primer and V-primer adapter. TCRdb reprocessed the reads via MiXCR and lists one record per CDR3 protein. This table has 65,000 to 90,000 distinct CDR3 sequences, 15% to 20% appearing once. Documented time point: before trial treatment. The specimen was PBMCs, collected before treatment. The origin of the receptors is a male donor with prostate cancer.

This clonotype was found many times. This chain uses TRBV10-3 with TRBJ2-1, with TRBD2 matching over 14 bases. With V trimmed by 0 bases and J by 8 bases, 3 bases remained unmatched. The CDR3 runs 16 residues. The germline V gene has CDR1 ENHRY and CDR2 SYGVKD. CDR3 sequence: CAISESGTSGGYEQFF. DNA of the CDR3: TGTGCCATCAGTGAGTCCGGGACTAGCGGGGGTTATGAGCAGTTCTTC.

This clonotype was found many times. The chain joins TRBV6-4 to TRBJ2-2; 7 bases are shared with TRBD2. J lost 1 base, V lost 4 bases, and 3 bases had no gene match. The CDR3 runs to 15 residues. CDR1 and CDR2 (germline): MRHNA, SNTAGT. The CDR3 sequence: CASSVERGNTGELFF. The CDR3 coding sequence is TGTGCCAGCAGTGTCGAGCGGGGGAACACCGGGGAGCTGTTTTTT.

The chain has TRBV6-8 and TRBJ2-4; TRBD1 matches 7 bases. Trimming removed 6 bases from V and 7 bases from J; junction bases left unmatched: 0. This CDR3 comprises 11 residues. Germline V gene data show CDR1 as MNHGY and CDR2 as SAAAGT. CDR3 bases: TGTGCCAGCAGGACAGGGAACATTCAGTACTTC. Its protein is CASRTGNIQYF.

In this sample, this clonotype turned up many times. The chain links TRBV4-1 to TRBJ2-1; 7 bases agree with TRBD2. This CDR3 has 19 residues. V was pared by 1 base and J by 4 bases, with 16 bases of the junction left unmatched. Germline CDR1 MGHRA, CDR2 YSYEKL. The CDR3 DNA reads as TGCGCCAGCAGCCAAGGGACTAGTGCGGCGGGAGCCTCGTACAATGAGCAGTTCTTC. Residues: CASSQGTSAAGASYNEQFF.

This clonotype was seen ten or more times. The gene calls are TRBV14 and TRBJ2-7; D may match TRBD1 or TRBD2 (6 bases each). The CDR3 runs to 16 residues. Per the germline V gene, CDR1 is SGHDN and CDR2 is FVKESK. The germline V and J ends were trimmed by 3 bases and 5 bases, with 20 bases remaining between them. CDR3 coding DNA: TGTGCCAGCAGCCATAGCAGGGGACCGGGAGCCGACGAGCAGTACTTC. Residues: CASSHSRGPGADEQYF.